This T cell receptor (beta chain) was observed in a study of shared clonotypes between healthy human individuals. A word on this clone: Different DNA sequences within this sample yield the same CDR3.

V dropped 3 bases and J dropped 3 bases, with 9 bases sitting between them. CDR1 MDHEN and CDR2 SYDVKM come from the germline V gene. The CDR3 is 13 amino acids. Produced via immunoSEQ multiplex PCR; TCRdb's table is partial and in-frame only. The table shows about 710,000 clones, with approximately 72% occurring only once. V gene TRBV28 combines with J gene TRBJ2-7; D ambiguous. The receptor was derived from a woman between 25 and 40 years old in good health. Sequencing was performed on memory CD4+ T cells sorted from blood. Subset defined: CD45RA-negative fraction. The CDR3 sequence: CASSFVAGYEQYF. As DNA, the CDR3 is TGTGCCAGCAGTTTTGTGGCAGGCTACGAGCAGTACTTC.